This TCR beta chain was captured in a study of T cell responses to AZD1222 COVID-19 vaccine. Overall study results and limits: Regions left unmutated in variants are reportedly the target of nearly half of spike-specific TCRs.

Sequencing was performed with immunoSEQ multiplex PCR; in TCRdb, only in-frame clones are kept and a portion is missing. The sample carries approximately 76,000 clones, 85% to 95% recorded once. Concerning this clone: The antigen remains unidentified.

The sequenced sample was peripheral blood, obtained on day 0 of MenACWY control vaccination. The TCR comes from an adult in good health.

In nucleotides, the CDR3 is TGTGCCAGCTGTTTCCGACAGGGTACTAACTATGGCTACACCTTC. It translates to CASCFRQGTNYGYTF. This sequence joins TRBV6-5 and TRBJ1-2, with 7 bases that match TRBD1. The CDR3 runs to 15 residues. Germline assignment: CDR1 MNHEY and CDR2 SVGAGI. J gave up 0 bases and V 8 bases, and 9 bases lay outside the gene matches.